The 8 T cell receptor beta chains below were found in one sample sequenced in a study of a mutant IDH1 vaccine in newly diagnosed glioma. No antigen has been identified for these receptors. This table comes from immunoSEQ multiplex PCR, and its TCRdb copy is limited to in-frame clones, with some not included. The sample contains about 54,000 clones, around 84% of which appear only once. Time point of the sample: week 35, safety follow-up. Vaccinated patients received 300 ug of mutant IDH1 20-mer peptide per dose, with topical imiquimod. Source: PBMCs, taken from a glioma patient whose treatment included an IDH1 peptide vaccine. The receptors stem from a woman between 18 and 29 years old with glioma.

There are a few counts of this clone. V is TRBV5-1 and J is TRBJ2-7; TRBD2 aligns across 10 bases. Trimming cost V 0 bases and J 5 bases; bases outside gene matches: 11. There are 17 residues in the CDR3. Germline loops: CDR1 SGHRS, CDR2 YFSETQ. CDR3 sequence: CASSLAPSGSSGHEQYF. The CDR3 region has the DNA TGCGCCAGCAGCTTGGCTCCTAGCGGGAGCTCTGGCCACGAGCAGTACTTC. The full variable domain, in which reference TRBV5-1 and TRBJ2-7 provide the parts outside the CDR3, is KAGVTQTPRYLIKTRGQQVTLSCSPISGHRSVSWYQQTPGQGLQFLFEYFSETQRNKGNFPGRFSGRQFSNSRSEMNVSTLELGDSALYLCASSLAPSGSSGHEQYFGPGTRLTVT.

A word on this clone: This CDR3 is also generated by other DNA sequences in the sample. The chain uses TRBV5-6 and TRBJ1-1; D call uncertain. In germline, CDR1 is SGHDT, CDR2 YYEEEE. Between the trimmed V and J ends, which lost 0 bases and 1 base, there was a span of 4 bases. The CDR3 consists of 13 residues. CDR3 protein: CASSLGGNTEAFF. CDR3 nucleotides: TGTGCCAGCAGCTTGGGTGGGAACACTGAAGCTTTCTTT.

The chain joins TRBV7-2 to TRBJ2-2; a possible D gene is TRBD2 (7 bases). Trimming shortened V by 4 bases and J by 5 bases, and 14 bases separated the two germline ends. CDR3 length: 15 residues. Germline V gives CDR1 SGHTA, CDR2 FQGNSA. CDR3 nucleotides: TGTGCCAGCAGCTCAAGGGGGACTACGACCGGGGAGCTGTTTTTT. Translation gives CASSSRGTTTGELFF.

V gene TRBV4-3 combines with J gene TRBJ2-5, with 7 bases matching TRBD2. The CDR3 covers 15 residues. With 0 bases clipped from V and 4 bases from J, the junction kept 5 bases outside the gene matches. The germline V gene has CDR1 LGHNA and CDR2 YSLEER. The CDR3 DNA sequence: TGCGCCAGCAGCCAAGATTATGGGGGGGGAGAGACCCAGTACTTC. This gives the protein CASSQDYGGGETQYF.

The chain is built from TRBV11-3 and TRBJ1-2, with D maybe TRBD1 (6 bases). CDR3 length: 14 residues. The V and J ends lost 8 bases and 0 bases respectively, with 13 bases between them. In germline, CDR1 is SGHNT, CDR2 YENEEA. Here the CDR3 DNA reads TGTGCCAGCCGACAACAGGGAGCTAACTATGGCTACACCTTC. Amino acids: CASRQQGANYGYTF. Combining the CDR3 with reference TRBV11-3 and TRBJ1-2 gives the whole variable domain EAGVVQSPRYKIIEKKQPVAFWCNPISGHNTLYWYLQNLGQGPELLIRYENEEAVDDSQLPKDRFSAERLKGVDSTLKIQPAELGDSAVYLCASRQQGANYGYTFGSGTRLTVV.

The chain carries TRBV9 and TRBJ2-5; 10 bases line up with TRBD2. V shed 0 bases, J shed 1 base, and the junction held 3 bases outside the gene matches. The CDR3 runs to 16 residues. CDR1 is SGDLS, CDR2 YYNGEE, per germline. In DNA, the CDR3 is TGTGCCAGCAGCGTAGGGATAGCGGGGGGCCAAGAGACCCAGTACTTC. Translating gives CASSVGIAGGQETQYF.

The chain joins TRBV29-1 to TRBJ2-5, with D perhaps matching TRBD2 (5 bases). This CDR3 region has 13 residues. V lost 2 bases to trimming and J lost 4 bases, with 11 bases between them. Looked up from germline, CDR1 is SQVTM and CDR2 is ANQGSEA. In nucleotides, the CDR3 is TGCAGCGTTGAAAGCGCTCGGGGAGAGACCCAGTACTTC. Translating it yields CSVESARGETQYF.

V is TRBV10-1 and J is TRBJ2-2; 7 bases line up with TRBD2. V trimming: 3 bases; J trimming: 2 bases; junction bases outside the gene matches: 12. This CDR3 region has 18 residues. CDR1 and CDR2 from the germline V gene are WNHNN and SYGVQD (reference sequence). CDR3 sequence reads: CASSDLLLASGNTGELFF. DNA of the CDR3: TGCGCCAGCAGTGACCTTCTATTGGCTAGCGGAAACACCGGGGAGCTGTTTTTT.